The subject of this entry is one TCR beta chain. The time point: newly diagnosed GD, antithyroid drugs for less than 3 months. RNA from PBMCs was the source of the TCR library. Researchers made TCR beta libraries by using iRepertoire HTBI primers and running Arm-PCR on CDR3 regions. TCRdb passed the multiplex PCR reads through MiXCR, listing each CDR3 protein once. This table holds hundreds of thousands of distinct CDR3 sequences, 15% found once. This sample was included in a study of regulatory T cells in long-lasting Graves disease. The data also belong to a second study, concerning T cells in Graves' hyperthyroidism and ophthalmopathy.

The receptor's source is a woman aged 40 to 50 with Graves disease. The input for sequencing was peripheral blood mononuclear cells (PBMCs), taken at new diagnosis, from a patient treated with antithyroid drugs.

This CDR3 is CSASLMIDNEQFF. The CDR3 nucleotides are TGCAGTGCTTCCCTGATGATAGACAATGAGCAGTTCTTC. The chain joins TRBV20-1 to TRBJ2-1; D not resolved. V lost 5 bases and J 5 bases, leaving 13 bases between the germline ends. The CDR3 loop spans 13 amino acids. Germline loops: CDR1 DFQATT, CDR2 SNEGSKA (reference sequence).